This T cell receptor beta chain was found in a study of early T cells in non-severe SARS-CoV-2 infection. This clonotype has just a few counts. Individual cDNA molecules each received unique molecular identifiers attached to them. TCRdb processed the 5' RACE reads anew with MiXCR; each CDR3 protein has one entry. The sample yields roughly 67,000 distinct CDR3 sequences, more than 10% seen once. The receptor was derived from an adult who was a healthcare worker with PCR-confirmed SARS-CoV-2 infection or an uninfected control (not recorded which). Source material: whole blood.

The CDR3 DNA reads as TGTGCCAGCAGCTCTCCCCTTAGAGGCGCGAACTCTGGAAACACCATATATTTT. It specifies CASSSPLRGANSGNTIYF. The V call is TRBV21-1, the J call TRBJ1-3; whether TRBD1, the table's D call, matches the DNA was not checked. TRBV21-1 is given as a pseudogene. The CDR3 is 18 residues long.